Shown below are 13 T cell receptor beta chains from a single sample sequenced in a study of blood T cell repertoires in COVID-19 (TCRdb year 2020). Receptor libraries were prepared by the immunoSEQ multiplex PCR assay. This is the immuneACCESS table as TCRdb keeps it, with only in-frame sequences that have V and J called. A part of the clones is gone; compared with another copy, unresolved V genes explain less than half, and the rest is unexplained. Within this sample are hundreds of thousands of clones, with about 88% of them counted one time only. 0.8% to 0.9% of the sample lies in the top ten. Sequences were obtained from peripheral blood. The source of these receptors is a man aged 18 to 30 with COVID-19, enrolled during active disease.

This clone was seen just once. The same CDR3 can be traced to other DNA sequences in this sample. The rearrangement links TRBV7-9 to TRBJ2-7; 8 nucleotides align to TRBD1. The CDR3 extends over 14 amino acids. The germline gives CDR1 SEHNR, CDR2 FQNEAQ (reference sequence). With V trimmed by 5 bases and J by 0 bases, 3 bases remained unmatched. CDR3 DNA: TGTGCCAGCAGCCTGGGACAGGACTCCTACGAGCAGTACTTC. Translating gives CASSLGQDSYEQYF.

The chain links TRBV24-1 to TRBJ2-3; D may be TRBD1 (6 bases). V was pared by 5 bases and J by 3 bases, with 17 bases between. The CDR3 loop spans 16 amino acids. Per germline, CDR1 KGHDR and CDR2 SFDVKD. The chain's CDR3 is CATSAPGQGLTDTQYF. In DNA form, the CDR3 reads TGTGCCACCAGTGCCCCTGGGCAGGGGCTGACAGATACGCAGTATTTT.

A word on this clone: This may arise from a read error, as a much more abundant clone is one base away. The chain combines TRBV5-4 with TRBJ2-7; 11 positions match TRBD2. Germline V gene lookup returns CDR1 SGHNT and CDR2 YYREEE (reference sequence). V gave up 1 base and J gave up 0 bases; unmatched junction bases: 0. CDR3 length: 15 amino acids. The CDR3 region is CASSLTSGGSYEQYF. Written as DNA, the CDR3 is TGTGCCAGCAGCTTGACTAGCGGGGGCTCCTACGAGCAGTACTTC.

Details on this clone: Other nucleotide sequences from this sample produce the same CDR3. The chain uses TRBV6-6 and TRBJ1-4, with no clear D. Germline CDR1 MNHNY, CDR2 SVGAGI (reference sequence). V lost 5 bases, J lost 0 bases, and 7 bases lay in between. CDR3 length: 14 amino acids. CDR3 sequence: CASSPSATNEKLFF. The CDR3 bases are TGTGCCAGCAGTCCCAGTGCAACTAATGAAAAACTGTTTTTT.

This clone was recorded at least ten times. The CDR3 DNA reads TGTGCCAGTAGTATAATTGAGTCGCCTCGACAGGGCCGGAATGAAAAACTGTTTTTT. The encoded protein is CASSIIESPRQGRNEKLFF. V gene TRBV19 combines with J gene TRBJ1-4; 7 bases fit TRBD1. The V gene's germline CDR1 is LNHDA and CDR2 SQIVND (reference sequence). Unmatched junction bases numbered 17, after V lost 2 bases and J lost 5 bases. The CDR3 extends over 19 amino acids.

The chain carries TRBV24-1 and TRBJ2-1; 14 nucleotides match TRBD2. The germline gives CDR1 KGHDR, CDR2 SFDVKD. The CDR3 runs to 16 residues. Losses at the gene ends were 3 bases for V and 8 bases for J; bases not matched to a gene: 5. CDR3 nucleotide sequence: TGTGCCACCAGTGATGCCGGGACTAGCGGGAGCGATGAGCAGTTCTTC. Translated, it gives CATSDAGTSGSDEQFF.

The rearrangement uses TRBV10-3 and TRBJ2-1; 7 nucleotides match TRBD1. The germline V gene encodes CDR1 ENHRY and CDR2 SYGVKD. V shed 0 bases and J 2 bases; nucleotides not matched to a gene: 4. The CDR3 totals 16 residues. The CDR3 reads CAISESGQLPYNEQFF. The CDR3, as DNA: TGTGCCATCAGTGAGTCGGGACAGTTACCCTACAATGAGCAGTTCTTC.

The CDR3 region is CASSTQTATNYGYTF. The CDR3 DNA follows: TGCGCCAGCAGCACACAGACAGCAACTAACTATGGCTACACCTTC. The gene calls are TRBV4-1 and TRBJ1-2, with D maybe TRBD1 (5 bases). V lost 5 bases to trimming and J lost 0 bases, with 13 bases between them. Germline CDR1 is MGHRA and CDR2 is YSYEKL. The CDR3 length is 15 residues.

The rearrangement joins TRBV5-5 to TRBJ2-7, with 16 bases identical to TRBD2. This CDR3 is built from 17 residues. CDR1 is SGHKS, CDR2 YYEKEE, per germline (reference sequence). With 7 bases clipped from V and 4 bases from J, the junction kept 11 bases outside the gene matches. CDR3 nucleotides: TGTGCCAGCTCGGGACTAGCGGGAGGGTCTGCCCGATACGAGCAGTACTTC. Protein: CASSGLAGGSARYEQYF.

The rearrangement joins TRBV7-9 to TRBJ2-3; perhaps TRBD2 as D (5 bases). Per germline, CDR1 SEHNR and CDR2 FQNEAQ (reference sequence). The CDR3 runs to 14 residues. V was clipped by 5 bases and J by 1 base, with 10 bases between them. The CDR3 loop is CASSPSGGTDTQYF. The CDR3 coding sequence is TGTGCCAGCAGCCCCAGCGGAGGCACAGATACGCAGTATTTT.

The V gene is TRBV4-1, the J gene TRBJ2-2; D is unresolved. The CDR3 runs 15 residues. The germline V gene has CDR1 MGHRA and CDR2 YSYEKL. Trimming took 1 base from V and 3 from J, leaving 9 bases between them. Here the CDR3 DNA reads TGCGCCAGCAGCCAAGGTAACAGAGACACCGGGGAGCTGTTTTTT. Protein sequence: CASSQGNRDTGELFF.

The chain is built from TRBV6-5 and TRBJ2-5; D perhaps matches TRBD1 (5 bases). Trimming removed 5 bases at V and 2 bases at J, with 9 bases between. The CDR3 is 13 amino acids. Germline V lookup: CDR1 MNHEY, CDR2 SVGAGI. Written as DNA, the CDR3 is TGTGCCAGCAGTCGACAGAGACAAGAGACCCAGTACTTC. Translated: CASSRQRQETQYF.

The chain carries TRBV21-1 and TRBJ2-2; the table's TRBD1 call for D was not verified on the DNA. TRBV21-1 is marked as a pseudogene. There are 19 residues in the CDR3. The CDR3 coding sequence is TGTGCCACGCCGGCGGACAGAGACAGGGGGAAACAGAACACCGGGGAGCTGTTTTTT. It encodes CATPADRDRGKQNTGELFF.